This T cell receptor beta chain was documented in a study of CXCR3-negative and CXCR3-positive naive CD8 T cells. Study-wide results and limits: The study inferred TCR strength from TRB CDR3 properties and found comparable surface CD5 between naive subsets. Fresh PBMCs were used in most assays, and CXCR3 expression partially decreased after cryopreservation. CXCR3-positive naive cells had more hydrophobic TRB CDR3s than CXCR3-negative naive cells.

The CD45RO-CCR7+CD27+CD95- phenotype denoted naive CD8+ T cells. With UMI labels, 5' RACE was used to prepare the TRB cDNA libraries. Following a re-call of the 5' RACE reads, TCRdb has one entry per CDR3 protein and lacks DNA. This repertoire includes approximately 90,000 distinct CDR3 sequences. CDR1 and CDR2 (germline): SQVTM, ANQGSEA. This CDR3 region has 13 residues. Turning to this clonotype: Its antigen is not identified.

J is TRBJ2-1 and V is TRBV29-1; TCRdb selects TRBD1, and the lack of DNA leaves this call unchecked. What was sequenced was naive CXCR3+ CD8+ T cells from blood. Noted subset: CD45RO-CCR7+CD27+CD95- naive CD8+ T cells expressing CXCR3 (TNR3+). The sequence was obtained from a human donor in good health. Some clones in this sample may be carry-over from other donors' samples. This chain's CDR3 is CSVETTGDNEQFF.